The entry below describes one TCR beta chain. In the original analysis: Amplifying reference gene primers gave estimates of nucleated cell counts. Assay used: immunoSEQ multiplex PCR; TCRdb lists only in-frame clones, some missing. The DNA was the basis for D and trimming; V, J and clone size are from that table. The sample shows some 290,000 clones, approximately 87% of them seen only once. The source of the sample is a study of blood T cell repertoires in COVID-19. Study-wide context: COVID-19 samples from acute and convalescent phases originated in the United States, Italy and Spain. T cells, B-cell-depleted T cells, or PBMCs provided the cDNA or gDNA that served as material.

Germline V gene lookup returns CDR1 MNHEY and CDR2 SVGAGI. V lost 6 bases, J lost 2 bases, and 8 bases lay in between. This CDR3 contains 13 residues. This chain uses TRBV6-5 with TRBJ1-5; D is possibly TRBD1 (5 bases). The sample consisted of peripheral blood. The origin of this receptor is a man aged 60 to 69 who had recovered from COVID-19. In DNA form, the CDR3 reads TGTGCCAGCAGACAACAGGGCAATCAGCCCCAGCATTTT. The encoded protein is CASRQQGNQPQHF.